Each of the 17 T cell receptor beta chains below was sequenced from the same sample in a study of blood T cell repertoires in COVID-19 (dated by TCRdb to between 2020 and 2021). Library preparation used the immunoSEQ multiplex PCR assay. TCRdb re-hosts the immuneACCESS table, in-frame sequences only. Its copies lack some clones; in the studies checked, an unresolved V gene accounts for under half of them, and the cause for the rest is not known. The sample table shows about 160,000 clones, and approximately 85% are seen once. Of the sample, about 6.9% is held by the ten largest clones. What was sequenced was peripheral blood. Receptors were obtained from a man aged 80 or over with COVID-19, enrolled during active disease.

J is TRBJ1-6 and V is TRBV9, with TRBD1 identical over 7 bases. The J segment lost 14 bases and the V segment lost 0 bases, leaving 5 bases of the junction unmatched. CDR3 size: 13 residues. The germline V gene has CDR1 SGDLS and CDR2 YYNGEE. In DNA, the CDR3 is TGTGCCAGCAGCGTAGCACAGGGACAGTCCCTCCACTTT. Translating it yields CASSVAQGQSLHF.

Only one count was recorded for this clone. The rearrangement links TRBV3-1 (or the pseudogene TRBV3-2) to TRBJ2-3; D call uncertain. CDR1 and CDR2 (germline): LGHDT, YNNKEL (reference sequence). V lost 0 bases and J lost 6, with 4 bases in between. This CDR3 comprises 12 residues. The chain's CDR3 is CASSQDEDTQYF. Here the CDR3 DNA reads TGTGCCAGCAGCCAAGATGAGGATACGCAGTATTTT.

This chain uses TRBV9 with TRBJ1-2; TRBD1 matches at 12 bases. In germline, CDR1 is SGDLS, CDR2 YYNGEE. The CDR3 is 14 residues long. The V segment lost 4 bases and the J segment 7 bases; nucleotides outside the gene matches: 5. CDR3 nucleotide sequence: TGTGCCAGCAGCAAGGGACAGGGGGCGACTGGCTACACCTTC. Protein sequence: CASSKGQGATGYTF.

This chain joins TRBV28 and TRBJ1-4, with D perhaps TRBD1 (5 bases). V was shortened by 4 bases and J by 3 bases, with 12 bases between the two germline ends. This CDR3 is 15 amino acids long. CDR1 is MDHEN and CDR2 is SYDVKM in the germline V gene. The DNA of the CDR3 is TGTGCCAGCAGTTCGCCAGGGAGGTCTAATGAAAAACTGTTTTTT. This translates into CASSSPGRSNEKLFF. The full variable domain, in which reference TRBV28 and TRBJ1-4 provide the parts outside the CDR3, is DVKVTQSSRYLVKRTGEKVFLECVQDMDHENMFWYRQDPGLGLRLIYFSYDVKMKEKGDIPEGYSVSREKKERFSLILESASTNQTSMYLCASSSPGRSNEKLFFGSGTQLSVL.

The chain recombines TRBV24-1 with TRBJ1-1; tentative D call: TRBD1 (5 bases). The CDR3 has 12 amino acids. Germline CDR1 KGHDR, CDR2 SFDVKD. V dropped 7 bases and J dropped 7 bases, with 12 bases sitting between them. As DNA, the CDR3 is TGTGCCACCAGAGGGGAATTGGGTGAAGCTTTCTTT. Translation: CATRGELGEAFF.

This chain uses TRBV7-2 with TRBJ2-7; 8 bases match TRBD1. The length of the CDR3 is 17 residues. The germline gives CDR1 SGHTA, CDR2 FQGNSA. Trimming removed 0 bases from V and 2 bases from J; junction bases left unmatched: 9. CDR3 nucleotide sequence: TGTGCCAGCAGCTTAGCCCAGAGCCCGGGACAGGCCTACGAGCAGTACTTC. Protein product: CASSLAQSPGQAYEQYF.

This chain connects TRBV5-4 to TRBJ2-4; TRBD2 agrees at 8 bases. Germline trimming cut 4 bases from V and 6 bases from J; bases unmatched to any gene: 12. CDR3 size: 16 residues. Germline lookup yields CDR1 SGHNT and CDR2 YYREEE (reference sequence). CDR3 sequence: CASSPGGGREGNIQYF. CDR3 coding DNA: TGTGCCAGCAGCCCCGGGGGGGGGCGCGAGGGAAACATTCAGTACTTC.

The rearrangement joins TRBV12-3 or TRBV12-4 to TRBJ2-4; D possibly corresponds to TRBD1 (6 bases). V lost 3 bases, J lost 6 bases, and 6 bases lay in between. CDR3 size: 12 residues. The CDR3: CASSLDRNIQYF. CDR3 bases: TGTGCCAGCAGTTTGGACAGAAACATTCAGTACTTC.

The chain employs TRBV24-1 and TRBJ1-2; 7 bases match TRBD1. This CDR3 has 14 amino acids. Germline V gene data show CDR1 as KGHDR and CDR2 as SFDVKD. J was trimmed by 4 bases and V by 2 bases; bases with no gene match: 3. CDR3 in DNA: TGTGCCACCAGTGATTCCACAGGGGTCTATGGCTACACCTTC. It is translated as CATSDSTGVYGYTF.

The CDR3 loop is CASSLKAPREIHGYTF. DNA of the CDR3: TGCGCCAGCAGCTTGAAGGCGCCGCGGGAGATCCATGGCTACACCTTC. J is TRBJ1-2 and V is TRBV5-1; D not resolved. V was clipped by 1 base and J by 6 bases, with 19 bases between them. This CDR3 spans 16 amino acids. CDR1 and CDR2 (germline): SGHRS, YFSETQ.

This clone has a single count. The chain links TRBV7-9 to TRBJ2-6; no clear D. The germline V gene encodes CDR1 SEHNR and CDR2 FQNEAQ (reference sequence). The CDR3 contains 14 residues. V was cut by 8 bases and J by 0 bases, with 8 bases left in between. For the CDR3, the DNA is TGTGCCAGCCCAAGTAGCTCTGGGGCCAACGTCCTGACTTTC. It yields the protein CASPSSSGANVLTF.

The CDR3 DNA sequence: TGCGCCAGCAGCCAGCTGACAGCTAACTATGGCTACACCTTC. Protein: CASSQLTANYGYTF. This sequence joins TRBV4-1 and TRBJ1-2; tentative D call: TRBD1 (5 bases). The CDR3 sequence is 14 residues long. The V and J ends lost 3 bases and 0 bases respectively, with 8 bases between them. Germline V gene sequence: CDR1 MGHRA, CDR2 YSYEKL.

This clone was recorded only once. The chain links TRBV9 to TRBJ1-5; 9 nucleotides line up with TRBD1. With 0 bases clipped from V and 4 bases from J, the junction kept 2 bases outside the gene matches. There are 15 residues in the CDR3. Germline V gene lookup returns CDR1 SGDLS and CDR2 YYNGEE. CDR3 coding DNA: TGTGCCAGCAGCGTAGGCGGGACAGGGAATCAGCCCCAGCATTTT. Translating gives CASSVGGTGNQPQHF.

The V call is TRBV5-5, the J call TRBJ2-5; possible D gene TRBD2, 6 bases. The CDR3 totals 14 residues. V shed 5 bases and J shed 3 bases, with 14 bases lying between them. The V gene's germline CDR1 is SGHKS and CDR2 YYEKEE (reference sequence). CDR3 amino acids: CASSSDPGEETQYF. The CDR3, as DNA: TGTGCCAGCAGTTCGGACCCGGGGGAAGAGACCCAGTACTTC.

In nucleotides, the CDR3 is TGCAGCGTCCTTCGGGGGGCGCTGATCACTGAAGCTTTCTTT. The encoded protein is CSVLRGALITEAFF. The V and J genes are TRBV29-1 and TRBJ1-1, with D tentatively TRBD1 (6 bases). The CDR3 consists of 14 residues. With 6 bases removed from V and 4 bases from J, the gap between germline ends came to 18 bases. Germline V gene lookup returns CDR1 SQVTM and CDR2 ANQGSEA.

The chain uses TRBV19 and TRBJ2-3; D possibly corresponds to TRBD2 (7 bases). Germline V gene data show CDR1 as LNHDA and CDR2 as SQIVND (reference sequence). Trimming left V 6 bases short and J 0 bases short, with 16 bases between. There are 16 residues in the CDR3. This CDR3 reads CASSPWGGQSTDTQYF. The CDR3 nucleotides read TGTGCCAGTAGCCCCTGGGGGGGCCAGAGCACAGATACGCAGTATTTT.

This rearrangement joins TRBV18 to TRBJ2-5, with a weak D call TRBD2 (5 bases). Germline V CDR1 and CDR2: KGHSH, LQKENI. Deletions cut 8 bases from V and 5 bases from J, with 21 bases between. The CDR3 contains 15 residues. This CDR3 reads CASRRAGSGRETQYF. As DNA, the CDR3 is TGTGCCAGCCGACGGGCGGGTTCCGGCCGGGAGACCCAGTACTTC.